This TCR beta chain was sequenced during a study of blood T cell repertoires in COVID-19. Across the whole study: Spain, Italy and the United States supplied samples that represented acute and convalescent COVID-19.

V shed 4 bases and J 1 base; nucleotides not matched to a gene: 2. Per germline, CDR1 MNHNS and CDR2 SASEGT. The CDR3 has 16 amino acids. Repertoires were generated with immunoSEQ multiplex PCR, while TCRdb's copy carries only in-frame clones and drops some. The data contain 200,000 to 250,000 clones, about 87% of them singletons. This chain uses TRBV6-1 with TRBJ2-1, with 12 nucleotides matching TRBD2. The sample taken for sequencing was PBMCs or T cells enriched from blood (not recorded which). The TCR sequence derives from a woman in her 30s who had been exposed to COVID-19. The DNA for the CDR3 is TGTGCCAGCAGTGTAACTAGCGGGAGGTCCTACAATGAGCAGTTCTTC. Translation: CASSVTSGRSYNEQFF.